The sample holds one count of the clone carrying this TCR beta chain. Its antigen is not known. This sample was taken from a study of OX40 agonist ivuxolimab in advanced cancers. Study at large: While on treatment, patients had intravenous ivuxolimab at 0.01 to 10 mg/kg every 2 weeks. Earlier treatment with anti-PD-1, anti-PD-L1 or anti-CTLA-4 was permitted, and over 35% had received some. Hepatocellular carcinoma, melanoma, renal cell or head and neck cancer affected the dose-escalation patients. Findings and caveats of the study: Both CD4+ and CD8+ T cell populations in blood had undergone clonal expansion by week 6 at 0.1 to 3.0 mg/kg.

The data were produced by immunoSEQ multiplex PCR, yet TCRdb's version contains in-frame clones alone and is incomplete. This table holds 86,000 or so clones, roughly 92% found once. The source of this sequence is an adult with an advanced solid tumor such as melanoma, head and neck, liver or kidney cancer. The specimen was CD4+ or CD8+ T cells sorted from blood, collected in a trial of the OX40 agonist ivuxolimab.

CDR3 in DNA: TGTGCCAGCAGTTACTCGAGAACTGAAGCTTTCTTT. It yields the protein CASSYSRTEAFF. The rearrangement uses TRBV6-6 and TRBJ1-1; no reliable D call. Germline V CDR1 and CDR2: MNHNY, SVGAGI (reference sequence). Trimming removed 0 bases from V and 5 bases from J, with 4 bases in between. This CDR3 region has 12 residues.